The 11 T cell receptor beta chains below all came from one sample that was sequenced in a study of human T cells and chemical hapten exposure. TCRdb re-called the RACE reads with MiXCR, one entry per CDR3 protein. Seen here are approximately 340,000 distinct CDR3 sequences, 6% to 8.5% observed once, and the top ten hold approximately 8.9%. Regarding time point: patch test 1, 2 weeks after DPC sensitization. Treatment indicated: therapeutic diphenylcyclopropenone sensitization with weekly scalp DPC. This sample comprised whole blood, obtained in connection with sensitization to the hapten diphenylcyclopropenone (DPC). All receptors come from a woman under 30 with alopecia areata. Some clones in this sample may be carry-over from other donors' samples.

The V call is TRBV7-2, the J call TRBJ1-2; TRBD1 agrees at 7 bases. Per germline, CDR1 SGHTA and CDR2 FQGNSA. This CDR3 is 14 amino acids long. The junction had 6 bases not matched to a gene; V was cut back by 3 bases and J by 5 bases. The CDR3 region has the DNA TGTGCCAGCAGCTTTACAGGGGAAGAGTATGGCTACACCTTC. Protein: CASSFTGEEYGYTF.

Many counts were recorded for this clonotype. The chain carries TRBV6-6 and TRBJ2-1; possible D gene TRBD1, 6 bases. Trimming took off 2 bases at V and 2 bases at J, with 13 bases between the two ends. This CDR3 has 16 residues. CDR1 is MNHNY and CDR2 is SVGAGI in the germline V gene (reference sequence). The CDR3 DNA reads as TGTGCCAGCAGTTACGCGGACAGTGCGGCCTACAATGAGCAGTTCTTC. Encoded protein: CASSYADSAAYNEQFF.

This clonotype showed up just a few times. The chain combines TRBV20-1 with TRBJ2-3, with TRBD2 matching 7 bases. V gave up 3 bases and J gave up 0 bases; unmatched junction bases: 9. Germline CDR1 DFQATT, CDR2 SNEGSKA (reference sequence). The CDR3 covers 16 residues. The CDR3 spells CSASEYSGRSTDTQYF. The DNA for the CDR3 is TGCAGTGCTAGCGAATATAGCGGGCGTAGCACAGATACGCAGTATTTT.

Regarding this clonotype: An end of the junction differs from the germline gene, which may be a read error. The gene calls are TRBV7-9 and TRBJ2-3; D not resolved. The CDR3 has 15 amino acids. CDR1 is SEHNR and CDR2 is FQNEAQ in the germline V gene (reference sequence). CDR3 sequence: CDSSLGRLSTDTQYF. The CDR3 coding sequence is TGTGACAGCAGCTTGGGCCGCCTCAGCACAGATACGCAGTATTTT. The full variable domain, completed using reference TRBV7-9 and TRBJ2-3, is DTGVSQNPRHKITKRGQNVTFRCDPISEHNRLYWYRQTLGQGPEFLTYFQNEAQLEKSRLLSDRFSAERPKGSFSTLEIQRTEQGDSAMYLCDSSLGRLSTDTQYFGPGTRLTVL.

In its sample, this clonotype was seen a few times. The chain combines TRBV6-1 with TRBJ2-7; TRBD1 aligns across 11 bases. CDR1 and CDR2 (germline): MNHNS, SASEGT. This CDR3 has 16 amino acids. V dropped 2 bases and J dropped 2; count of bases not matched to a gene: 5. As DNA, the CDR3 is TGTGCCAGCAGTGAACCCCCGGACAGGGGGCCCTACGAGCAGTACTTC. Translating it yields CASSEPPDRGPYEQYF.

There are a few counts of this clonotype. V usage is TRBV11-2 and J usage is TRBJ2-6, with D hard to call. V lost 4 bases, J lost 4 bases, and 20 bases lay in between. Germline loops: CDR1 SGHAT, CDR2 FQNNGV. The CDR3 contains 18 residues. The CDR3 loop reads CASSSPWSALGGANVLTF. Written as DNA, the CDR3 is TGTGCCAGCAGCTCACCTTGGTCAGCCCTGGGCGGGGCCAACGTCCTGACTTTC. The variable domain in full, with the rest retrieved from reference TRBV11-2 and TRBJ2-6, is EAGVAQSPRYKIIEKRQSVAFWCNPISGHATLYWYQQILGQGPKLLIQFQNNGVVDDSQLPKDRFSAERLKGVDSTLKIQPAKLEDSAVYLCASSSPWSALGGANVLTFGAGSRLTVL.

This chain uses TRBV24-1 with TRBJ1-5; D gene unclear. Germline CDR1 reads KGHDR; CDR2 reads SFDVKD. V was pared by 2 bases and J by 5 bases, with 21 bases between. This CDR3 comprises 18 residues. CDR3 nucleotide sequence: TGTGCCACCAGTGATTGGCCATACTCTGACGGTTGGGATCAGCCCCAGCATTTT. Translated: CATSDWPYSDGWDQPQHF.

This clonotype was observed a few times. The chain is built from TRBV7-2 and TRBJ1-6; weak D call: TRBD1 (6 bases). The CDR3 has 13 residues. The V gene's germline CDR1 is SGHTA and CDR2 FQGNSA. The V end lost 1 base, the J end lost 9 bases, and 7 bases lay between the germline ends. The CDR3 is CASSLDRVSPLHF. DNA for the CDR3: TGTGCCAGCAGCTTAGACAGGGTTTCACCCCTCCACTTT.

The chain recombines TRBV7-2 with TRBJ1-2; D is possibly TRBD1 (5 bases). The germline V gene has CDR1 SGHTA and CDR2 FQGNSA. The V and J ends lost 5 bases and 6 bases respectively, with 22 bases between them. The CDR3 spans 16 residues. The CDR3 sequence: CASSPRFEGAPDGYTF. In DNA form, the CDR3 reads TGTGCCAGCAGCCCCCGCTTCGAAGGGGCGCCGGATGGCTACACCTTC.

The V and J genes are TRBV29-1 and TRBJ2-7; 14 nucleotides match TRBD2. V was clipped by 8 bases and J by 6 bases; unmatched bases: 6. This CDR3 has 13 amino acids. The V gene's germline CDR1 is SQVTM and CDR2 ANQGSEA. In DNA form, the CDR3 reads TGCAGCAAAAGACTAGCGGGGGGGCCCGAGCAGTACTTC. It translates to CSKRLAGGPEQYF.

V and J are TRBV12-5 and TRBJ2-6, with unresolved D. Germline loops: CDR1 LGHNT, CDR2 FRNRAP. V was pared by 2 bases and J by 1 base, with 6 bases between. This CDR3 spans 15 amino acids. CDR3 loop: CASGLPGSGANVLTF. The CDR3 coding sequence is TGTGCTAGTGGTTTGCCCGGGTCTGGGGCCAACGTCCTGACTTTC.